What follows is one T cell receptor beta chain and its context. It lacks a known antigen. No base qualities exist here, and no much larger clone lies one base off it. The library was produced with the immunoSEQ multiplex PCR assay. TCRdb holds this immuneACCESS table with in-frame rearrangements only. Some clones are missing; in checked studies, unresolved V genes explain under half, and the rest has no known cause. The sample table contains 120,000 to 150,000 clones; only one count was recorded for 80% to 90% of them. The ten largest clones capture just over 8.5% of the sample. The data stem from a study of control samples from healthy donors and cancer patients (dated by TCRdb to the early 2020s). Material for sequencing was blood. This clonotype was obtained from a woman aged 25 to 45 in good health.

The bases read TGCAGCGTGGGGACGATGGGGCTAGCGGGAGCTGAGCAGTTCTTC. It is translated as CSVGTMGLAGAEQFF. This sequence uses TRBV29-1 and TRBJ2-1, with TRBD2 identical over 10 junction bases. The CDR3 runs 15 residues from the cysteine to the phenylalanine. Only CDR3 DNA remains: 45 bases, in frame from the first base. Trimming removed 6 bases from V and 9 bases from J; the gene matches leave 14 bases unexplained. CDR1 is given as SQVTM and CDR2 as ANQGSEA, both from the germline V gene.